This TCR beta chain stems from a study of blood T cells in healthy people across ages. Overall study results and limits: Considered underestimates were the diversity estimates obtained from one million T cells.

Aged about 6 to 95, donors were systemically healthy Caucasians from Russia. Isolation of PBMCs gave at least 6 million cells per sample. Germline V gene data show CDR1 as MDHEN and CDR2 as SYDVKM. J was trimmed by 5 bases and V by 2 bases; bases with no gene match: 11. There are 17 residues in the CDR3. Primers used in a second PCR of about 6 to 11 cycles were a sample-barcoded 5' primer and a J-beta primer mix. Using its own MiXCR run on the 5' RACE reads, TCRdb lists one record per CDR3 protein. The table lists fewer than 1 million distinct CDR3 sequences, around 42% of them singletons, with roughly a fifth in the top ten. This clonotype was counted once. The target antigen is unknown.

The material sequenced was blood. The chain carries TRBV28 and TRBJ1-5; TRBD1 agrees at 8 bases. The sequence derives from a man in his 60s in good health. In DNA form, the CDR3 reads TGTGCCAGCAGTTTACCCCTTCCAGGGGGCCTAGATCAGCCCCAGCATTTT. Residues: CASSLPLPGGLDQPQHF.